This T cell receptor beta chain was identified during a study of T cell repertoires in cytomegalovirus infection. Study details: Indicated by public TCR beta signatures were CMV infection and matching HLA type.

Study results and caveats: Totalled public TCR beta family frequency picked out people who carried CMV plus the relevant HLA. CMV-specific TCR beta clonotypes restricted by HLA-C dominated the ex vivo response.

The CDR3 covers 16 residues. Germline CDR1 reads MGHRA; CDR2 reads YSYEKL. Trimming pared 4 bases from V and 0 bases from J, leaving 13 bases between. One entry per CDR3 protein, called by TCRdb with MiXCR from the reads. The table lists approximately 990,000 distinct CDR3 sequences, more than 25% of them singletons. This clonotype occurred a few times. As yet, its antigen is unknown. The clonotype comes from a human donor in good health (CMV status not recorded). Some clones in this sample may be carry-over from other donors' samples. The rearrangement links TRBV4-1 to TRBJ2-1, with no clear D. The sample was cultured CD8+ T cells from PBMCs, taken from culture after CMV antigen stimulation. CDR3 bases: TGCGCCAGCAGCCGAGATAGTGAGGTCTCCTACAATGAGCAGTTCTTC. Its translation is CASSRDSEVSYNEQFF.